Listed here are 13 T cell receptor beta chains from one sample, sequenced in a study of cytomegalovirus exposure and HLA in healthy donors. Here immunoSEQ multiplex PCR was the method, and the copy in TCRdb shows in-frame clones only, minus some. The repertoire holds about 240,000 clones, with around 87% as singletons. Specimen: PBMCs. These receptors were taken from a woman under 40 in good health and CMV-seropositive.

V gene TRBV30 combines with J gene TRBJ2-7; the D gene is possibly TRBD2 (6 bases). The ends were cut back, 0 bases at V and 5 bases at J, with 14 bases in the middle. The CDR3 sequence is 14 residues long. Per the germline V gene, CDR1 is GTSNPN and CDR2 is SVGIG (reference sequence). The CDR3 here is CAWSVLTGVDEQYF. The CDR3 DNA reads as TGTGCCTGGAGTGTATTGACGGGAGTGGACGAGCAGTACTTC.

This clone was seen just once. Other DNA sequences in this sample translate to the same CDR3. The chain combines TRBV27 with TRBJ2-7; 10 bases line up with TRBD2. The CDR3 is 15 residues long. Germline CDR1 is MNHEY and CDR2 is SMNVEV (reference sequence). Trimming removed 3 bases from V and 2 bases from J; junction bases left unmatched: 4. CDR3 sequence reads: CASSLTSGPTYEQYF. CDR3 DNA sequence: TGTGCCAGCAGTTTGACTAGCGGGCCTACCTACGAGCAGTACTTC.

This chain links TRBV30 with TRBJ1-2; D might be TRBD1 (6 bases). The germline V and J ends were trimmed by 0 bases and 7 bases, with 15 bases remaining between them. This CDR3 has 14 amino acids. Germline values: CDR1 GTSNPN, CDR2 SVGIG (reference sequence). The CDR3 region is CAWSVISGRGGYTF. The DNA for the CDR3 is TGTGCCTGGAGTGTAATATCCGGCAGGGGTGGCTACACCTTC.

The chain uses TRBV7-2 and TRBJ2-1; 7 bases are a match to TRBD2. From germline, CDR1 is SGHTA and CDR2 FQGNSA. The CDR3 runs 15 residues. V was clipped by 2 bases and J by 5 bases; unmatched bases: 6. The CDR3 DNA is TGTGCCAGCAGCTTAATCCGGGAGGCGAACAATGAGCAGTTCTTC. Translating gives CASSLIREANNEQFF.

The genes are TRBV5-1 and TRBJ1-2; 7 positions agree with TRBD1. The CDR3 contains 13 residues. Trimming removed 0 bases from V and 12 bases from J; junction bases left unmatched: 8. The germline CDR1 and CDR2 sequences are SGHRS and YFSETQ. The CDR3 loop is CASSLGAGGEHTF. CDR3 sequence (DNA): TGCGCCAGCAGCTTGGGTGCAGGGGGTGAGCACACCTTC.

J is TRBJ2-7 and V is TRBV7-2; 7 bases align to TRBD1. Trimming took 1 base from V and 4 from J; bases not matched to a gene: 1. The length of the CDR3 is 13 residues. Germline lookup yields CDR1 SGHTA and CDR2 FQGNSA. CDR3 bases: TGTGCCAGCAGCTTAGGCAGGGGGTACGAGCAGTACTTC. Its protein is CASSLGRGYEQYF.

This clone was picked up a small number of times. In the same sample, other DNA sequences code for this CDR3. The CDR3 reads CAWSQDSYGYTF. CDR3 in DNA: TGTGCCTGGAGTCAGGACAGCTATGGCTACACCTTC. The genes are TRBV30 and TRBJ1-2; D possibly corresponds to TRBD1 (6 bases). Per the germline V gene, CDR1 is GTSNPN and CDR2 is SVGIG (reference sequence). The CDR3 spans 12 residues. Trimming pared 2 bases from V and 4 bases from J, leaving 8 bases between.

The chain joins TRBV6-1 to TRBJ1-1, with a weak D call TRBD1 (5 bases). This CDR3 contains 14 residues. The V gene's germline CDR1 is MNHNS and CDR2 SASEGT. Trimming shortened V by 4 bases and J by 2 bases, and 11 bases separated the two germline ends. CDR3 bases: TGTGCCAGCAGTGTTTGGGGCAGTAACACTGAAGCTTTCTTT. Its translation is CASSVWGSNTEAFF.

The V and J genes are TRBV5-1 and TRBJ2-5, with 12 bases that match TRBD2. Germline CDR1 SGHRS, CDR2 YFSETQ. This CDR3 comprises 15 residues. V shed 1 base, J shed 5 bases, and the junction held 3 bases outside the gene matches. The CDR3 is CASSLSLAGGETQYF. DNA for the CDR3: TGCGCCAGCAGCTTGAGCCTAGCGGGAGGGGAGACCCAGTACTTC. The complete variable domain, with remaining parts taken from reference TRBV5-1 and TRBJ2-5, reads KAGVTQTPRYLIKTRGQQVTLSCSPISGHRSVSWYQQTPGQGLQFLFEYFSETQRNKGNFPGRFSGRQFSNSRSEMNVSTLELGDSALYLCASSLSLAGGETQYFGPGTRLLVL.

The J gene is TRBJ2-1, the V gene TRBV4-2; 9 bases are shared with TRBD1. After removal of 2 bases from V and 7 bases from J, the junction contained 3 bases not matched to a gene. Germline loops: CDR1 LGHNA, CDR2 YNFKEQ. The CDR3 runs to 14 residues. The CDR3 loop is CASSQPGTGNEQFF. As DNA, the CDR3 is TGTGCCAGCAGCCAACCCGGGACAGGGAATGAGCAGTTCTTC.

The chain couples TRBV28 to TRBJ2-7, with 12 bases matching TRBD2. The CDR3 covers 16 residues. V shed 3 bases and J 3 bases; nucleotides not matched to a gene: 6. Per the germline V gene, CDR1 is MDHEN and CDR2 is SYDVKM. The CDR3 nucleotides read TGTGCCAGCAGTTTTTCGGGACTAGCGGGCTTCTACGAGCAGTACTTC. It translates to CASSFSGLAGFYEQYF.

This chain links TRBV6-1 with TRBJ1-5; D unclear. Germline loops: CDR1 MNHNS, CDR2 SASEGT. Trimming cost V 2 bases and J 2 bases, with 16 bases left between them. The CDR3 covers 17 residues. DNA of the CDR3: TGTGCCAGCAGTGAATCCTCCGAAGACATTCGCAATCAGCCCCAGCATTTT. It codes for CASSESSEDIRNQPQHF.

This sequence joins TRBV5-1 and TRBJ1-4; 8 bases line up with TRBD1. Trimming cost V 3 bases and J 3 bases; bases outside gene matches: 13. Germline CDR1 SGHRS, CDR2 YFSETQ. The CDR3 runs to 18 residues. CDR3 sequence (DNA): TGCGCCAGCAGCTCAATGACAGGGGCGCAGGTGCCTAATGAAAAACTGTTTTTT. It yields the protein CASSSMTGAQVPNEKLFF.